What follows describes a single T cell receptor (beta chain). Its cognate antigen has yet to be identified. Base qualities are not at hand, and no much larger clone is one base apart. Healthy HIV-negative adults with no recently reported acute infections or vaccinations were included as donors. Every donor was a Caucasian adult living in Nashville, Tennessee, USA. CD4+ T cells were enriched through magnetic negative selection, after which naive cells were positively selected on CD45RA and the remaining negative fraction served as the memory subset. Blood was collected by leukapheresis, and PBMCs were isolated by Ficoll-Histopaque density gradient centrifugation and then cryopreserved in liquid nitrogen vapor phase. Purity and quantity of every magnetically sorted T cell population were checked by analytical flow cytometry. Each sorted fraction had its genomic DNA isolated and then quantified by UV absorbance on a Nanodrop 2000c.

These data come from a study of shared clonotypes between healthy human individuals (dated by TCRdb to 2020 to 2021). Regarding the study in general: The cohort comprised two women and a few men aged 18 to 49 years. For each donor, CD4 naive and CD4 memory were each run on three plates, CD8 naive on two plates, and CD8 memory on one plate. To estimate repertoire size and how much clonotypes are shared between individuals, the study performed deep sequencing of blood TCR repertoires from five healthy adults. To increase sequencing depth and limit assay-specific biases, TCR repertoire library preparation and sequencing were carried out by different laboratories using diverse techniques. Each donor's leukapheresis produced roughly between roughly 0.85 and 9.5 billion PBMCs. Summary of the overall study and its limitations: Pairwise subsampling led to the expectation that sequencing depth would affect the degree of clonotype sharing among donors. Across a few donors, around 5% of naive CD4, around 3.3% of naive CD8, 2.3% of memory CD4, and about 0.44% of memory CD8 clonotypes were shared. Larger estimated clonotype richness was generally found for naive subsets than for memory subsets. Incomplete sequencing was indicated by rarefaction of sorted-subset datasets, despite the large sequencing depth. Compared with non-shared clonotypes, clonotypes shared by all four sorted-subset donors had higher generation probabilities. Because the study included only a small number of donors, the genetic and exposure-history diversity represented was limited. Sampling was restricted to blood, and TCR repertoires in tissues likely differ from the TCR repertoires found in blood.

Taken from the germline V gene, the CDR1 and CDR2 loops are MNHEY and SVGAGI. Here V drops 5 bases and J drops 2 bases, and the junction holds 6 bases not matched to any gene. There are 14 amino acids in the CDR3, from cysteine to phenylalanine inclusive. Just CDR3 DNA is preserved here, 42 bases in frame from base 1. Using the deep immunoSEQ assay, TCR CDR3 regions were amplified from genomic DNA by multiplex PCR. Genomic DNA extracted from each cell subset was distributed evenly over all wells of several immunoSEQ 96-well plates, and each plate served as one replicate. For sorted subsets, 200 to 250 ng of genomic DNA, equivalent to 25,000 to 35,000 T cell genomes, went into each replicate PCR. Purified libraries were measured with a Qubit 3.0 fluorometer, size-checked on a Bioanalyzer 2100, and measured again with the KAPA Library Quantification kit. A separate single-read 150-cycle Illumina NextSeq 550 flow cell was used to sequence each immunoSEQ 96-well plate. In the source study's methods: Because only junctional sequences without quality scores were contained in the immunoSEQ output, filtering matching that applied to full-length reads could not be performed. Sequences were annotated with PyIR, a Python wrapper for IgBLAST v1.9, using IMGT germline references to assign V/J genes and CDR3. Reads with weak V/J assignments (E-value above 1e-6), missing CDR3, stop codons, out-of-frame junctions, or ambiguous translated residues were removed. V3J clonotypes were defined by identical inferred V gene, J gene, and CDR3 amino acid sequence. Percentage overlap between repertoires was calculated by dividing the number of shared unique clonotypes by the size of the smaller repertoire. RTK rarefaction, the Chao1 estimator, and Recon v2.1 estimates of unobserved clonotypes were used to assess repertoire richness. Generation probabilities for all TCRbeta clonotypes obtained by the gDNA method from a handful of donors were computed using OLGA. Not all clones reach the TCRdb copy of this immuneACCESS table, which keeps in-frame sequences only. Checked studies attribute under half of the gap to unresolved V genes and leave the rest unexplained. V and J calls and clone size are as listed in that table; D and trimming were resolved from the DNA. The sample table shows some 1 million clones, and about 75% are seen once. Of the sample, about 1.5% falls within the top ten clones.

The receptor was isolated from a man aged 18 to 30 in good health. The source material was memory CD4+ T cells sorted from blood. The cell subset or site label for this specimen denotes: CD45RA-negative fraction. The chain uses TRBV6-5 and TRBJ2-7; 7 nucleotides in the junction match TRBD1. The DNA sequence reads TGTGCCAGCAGTCCGGGACAGAAAACCTACGAGCAGTACTTC. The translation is CASSPGQKTYEQYF.